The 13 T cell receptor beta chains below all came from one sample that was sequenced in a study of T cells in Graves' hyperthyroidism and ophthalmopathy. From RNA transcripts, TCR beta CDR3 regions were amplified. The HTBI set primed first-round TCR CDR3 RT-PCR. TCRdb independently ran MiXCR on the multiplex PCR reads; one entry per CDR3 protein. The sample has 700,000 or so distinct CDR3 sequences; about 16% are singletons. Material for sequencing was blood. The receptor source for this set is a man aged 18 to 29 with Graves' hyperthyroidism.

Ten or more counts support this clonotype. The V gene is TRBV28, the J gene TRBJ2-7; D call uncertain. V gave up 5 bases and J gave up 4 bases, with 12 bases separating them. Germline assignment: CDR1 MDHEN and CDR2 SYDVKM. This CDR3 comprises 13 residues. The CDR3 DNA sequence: TGTGCCAGCAGTCCAACGCTAGGGTACGAGCAGTACTTC. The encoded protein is CASSPTLGYEQYF.

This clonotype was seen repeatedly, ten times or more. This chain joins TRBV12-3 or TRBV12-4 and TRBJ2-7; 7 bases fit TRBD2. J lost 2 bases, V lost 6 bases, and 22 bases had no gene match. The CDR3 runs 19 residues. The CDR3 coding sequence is TGTGCCAGCAGCTTCCGTTGGGAGGCTAGCGGTTCTCAGCCCTACGAGCAGTACTTC. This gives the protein CASSFRWEASGSQPYEQYF.

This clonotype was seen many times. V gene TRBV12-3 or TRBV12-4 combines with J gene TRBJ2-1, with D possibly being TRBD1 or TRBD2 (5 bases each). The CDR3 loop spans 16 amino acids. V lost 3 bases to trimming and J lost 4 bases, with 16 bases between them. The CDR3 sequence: CASSFRWDQLYNEQFF. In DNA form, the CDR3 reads TGTGCCAGCAGTTTCCGTTGGGACCAACTATACAATGAGCAGTTCTTC.

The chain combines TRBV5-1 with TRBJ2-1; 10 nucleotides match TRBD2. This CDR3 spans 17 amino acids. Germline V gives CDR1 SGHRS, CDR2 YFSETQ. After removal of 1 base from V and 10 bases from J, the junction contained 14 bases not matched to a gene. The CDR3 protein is CASSLRGGSGRAQEQFF. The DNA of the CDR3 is TGCGCCAGCAGCTTGCGGGGAGGGAGCGGGAGGGCCCAGGAGCAGTTCTTC.

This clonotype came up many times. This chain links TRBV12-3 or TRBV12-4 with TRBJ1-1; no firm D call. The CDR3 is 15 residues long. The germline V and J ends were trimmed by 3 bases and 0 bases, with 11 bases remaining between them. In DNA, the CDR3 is TGTGCCAGCAGTTTGGCGGGGATGATGAACACTGAAGCTTTCTTT. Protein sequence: CASSLAGMMNTEAFF.

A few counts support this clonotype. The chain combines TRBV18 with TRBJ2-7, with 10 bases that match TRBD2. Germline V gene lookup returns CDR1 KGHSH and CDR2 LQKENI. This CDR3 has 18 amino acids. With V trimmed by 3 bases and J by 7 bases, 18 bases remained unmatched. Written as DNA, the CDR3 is TGTGCCAGCTCACCGGGACTAGCGTTTCCCTGGGCCCTGGGGGAGCAGTACTTC. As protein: CASSPGLAFPWALGEQYF. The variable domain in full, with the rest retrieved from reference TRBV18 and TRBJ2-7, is NAGVMQNPRHLVRRRGQEARLRCSPMKGHSHVYWYRQLPEEGLKFMVYLQKENIIDESGMPKERFSAEFPKEGPSILRIQQVVRGDSAAYFCASSPGLAFPWALGEQYFGPGTRLTVT.

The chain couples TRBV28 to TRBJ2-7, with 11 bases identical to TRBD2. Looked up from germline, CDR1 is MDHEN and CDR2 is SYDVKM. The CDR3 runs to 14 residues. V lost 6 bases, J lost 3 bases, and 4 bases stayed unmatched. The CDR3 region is CASSMTSGDYEQYF. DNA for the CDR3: TGTGCCAGCAGCATGACTAGCGGGGACTACGAGCAGTACTTC. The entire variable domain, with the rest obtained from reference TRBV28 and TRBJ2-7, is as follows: DVKVTQSSRYLVKRTGEKVFLECVQDMDHENMFWYRQDPGLGLRLIYFSYDVKMKEKGDIPEGYSVSREKKERFSLILESASTNQTSMYLCASSMTSGDYEQYFGPGTRLTVT.

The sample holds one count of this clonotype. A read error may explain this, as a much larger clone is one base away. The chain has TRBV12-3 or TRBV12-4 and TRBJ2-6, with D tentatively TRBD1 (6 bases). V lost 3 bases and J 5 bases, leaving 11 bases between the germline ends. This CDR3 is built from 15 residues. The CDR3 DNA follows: TGTGCCAGCAGTTTCAGGGGTTATCGGGCCAACGTCCTGACTTTC. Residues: CASSFRGYRANVLTF.

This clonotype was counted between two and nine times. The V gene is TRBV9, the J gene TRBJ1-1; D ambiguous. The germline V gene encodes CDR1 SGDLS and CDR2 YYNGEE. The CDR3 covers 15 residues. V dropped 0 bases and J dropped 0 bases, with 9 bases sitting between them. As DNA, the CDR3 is TGTGCCAGCAGCGTAGCTCTTGGTTTGAACACTGAAGCTTTCTTT. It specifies CASSVALGLNTEAFF. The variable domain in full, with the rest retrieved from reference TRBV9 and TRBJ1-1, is DSGVTQTPKHLITATGQRVTLRCSPRSGDLSVYWYQQSLDQGLQFLIQYYNGEERAKGNILERFSAQQFPDLHSELNLSSLELGDSALYFCASSVALGLNTEAFFGQGTRLTVV.

This CDR3 reads CATSRGEAGWNTEAFF. DNA of the CDR3: TGTGCCACCAGCAGAGGCGAGGCGGGATGGAACACTGAAGCTTTCTTT. The chain is built from TRBV15 and TRBJ1-1, with D unclear. The V end was cut by 1 base, the J end by 1 base, with 13 bases between. The CDR3 length is 16 residues. From germline, CDR1 is LNHNV and CDR2 YYDKDF (reference sequence). Looking up the rest from reference TRBV15 and TRBJ1-1 gives the full variable domain: DAMVIQNPRYQVTQFGKPVTLSCSQTLNHNVMYWYQQKSSQAPKLLFHYYDKDFNNEADTPDNFQSRRPNTSFCFLDIRSPGLGDTAMYLCATSRGEAGWNTEAFFGQGTRLTVV.

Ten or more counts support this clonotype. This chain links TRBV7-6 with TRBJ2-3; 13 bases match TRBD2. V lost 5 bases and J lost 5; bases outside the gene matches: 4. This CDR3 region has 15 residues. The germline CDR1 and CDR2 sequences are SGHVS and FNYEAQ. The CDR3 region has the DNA TGTGCCAGCAGCATAAGGACTAGCGGGAGAGATACGCAGTATTTT. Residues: CASSIRTSGRDTQYF.

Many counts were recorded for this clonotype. CDR3 DNA sequence: TGCAGTGCTAGAGATCTCGGTGAGACGGACGAGCAGTACTTC. The encoded protein is CSARDLGETDEQYF. This chain joins TRBV20-1 and TRBJ2-7; D unclear. Germline CDR1 and CDR2: DFQATT and SNEGSKA (reference sequence). Trimming stripped 0 bases from V and 5 bases from J, with 14 bases between. CDR3 length: 14 residues.

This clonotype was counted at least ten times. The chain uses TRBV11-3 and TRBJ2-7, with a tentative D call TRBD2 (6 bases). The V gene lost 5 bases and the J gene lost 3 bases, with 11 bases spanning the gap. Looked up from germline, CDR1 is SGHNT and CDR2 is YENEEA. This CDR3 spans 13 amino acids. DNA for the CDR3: TGTGCCAGCAGCGTTTCGGGAGTCTACGAGCAGTACTTC. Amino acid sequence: CASSVSGVYEQYF.